Presented here are 14 T cell receptor beta chains from one specimen sequenced in a study of blood T cell repertoires in COVID-19. Clones were sequenced by immunoSEQ multiplex PCR, and TCRdb holds only the in-frame ones, with some missing. The top ten clones hold 18% of a sample with around 78,000 clones, about 81% of them seen once. The sequencing sample was made of peripheral blood. These receptors originate from a human donor in a cohort sampled during active COVID-19.

The J gene is TRBJ1-6, the V gene TRBV18; perhaps TRBD1 as D (5 bases). This CDR3 has 15 residues. Per germline, CDR1 KGHSH and CDR2 LQKENI. Between the trimmed V and J ends, which lost 3 bases and 7 bases, there was a span of 13 bases. The CDR3 DNA reads TGTGCCAGCTCACCTAGGGGTTCGCCAAATTCACCCCTCCACTTT. Translating gives CASSPRGSPNSPLHF.

V gene TRBV2 combines with J gene TRBJ1-2; 7 positions match TRBD1. Germline V gives CDR1 SNHLY, CDR2 FYNNEI. V trimming: 10 bases; J trimming: 6 bases; junction bases outside the gene matches: 14. This CDR3 region has 14 residues. CDR3: CATWTDTGVNGYTF. CDR3 DNA: TGTGCCACCTGGACCGATACAGGGGTGAATGGCTACACCTTC.

The gene calls are TRBV4-1 and TRBJ2-7, with D possibly being TRBD2 (7 bases). CDR1 is MGHRA, CDR2 YSYEKL, per germline. Trimming stripped 4 bases from V and 4 bases from J, with 17 bases between. The CDR3 has 15 amino acids. CDR3 protein: CASSPLEGGPYEQYF. The DNA of the CDR3 is TGCGCCAGCAGCCCTTTGGAGGGGGGGCCGTACGAGCAGTACTTC.

The chain joins TRBV27 to TRBJ1-6; 9 bases are shared with TRBD1. Germline V gene data show CDR1 as MNHEY and CDR2 as SMNVEV (reference sequence). After removal of 6 bases from V and 5 bases from J, the junction contained 5 bases not matched to a gene. There are 15 residues in the CDR3. The CDR3 region has the DNA TGTGCCAGCAGGCCGGGACAGGGTAATAATTCACCCCTCCACTTT. Protein sequence: CASRPGQGNNSPLHF.

The chain uses TRBV7-3 and TRBJ2-2, with D possibly being TRBD2 (6 bases). This CDR3 has 15 residues. CDR1 is SGHTA, CDR2 FQGTGA, per germline. Trimming left V 5 bases short and J 6 bases short, with 16 bases between. CDR3 region: CASSPLPAGPGELFF. CDR3 nucleotide sequence: TGTGCCAGCAGCCCTCTCCCTGCGGGGCCCGGGGAGCTGTTTTTT. The entire variable domain, with the rest obtained from reference TRBV7-3 and TRBJ2-2, is as follows: GAGVSQTPSNKVTEKGKYVELRCDPISGHTALYWYRQSLGQGPEFLIYFQGTGAADDSGLPNDRFFAVRPEGSVSTLKIQRTERGDSAVYLCASSPLPAGPGELFFGEGSRLTVL.

The chain couples TRBV5-1 to TRBJ1-6, with 9 bases identical to TRBD1. Looked up from germline, CDR1 is SGHRS and CDR2 is YFSETQ. The V gene end was trimmed by 4 bases and the J gene end by 9 bases; junction bases not matched to a gene: 8. The CDR3 is made up of 15 amino acids. DNA for the CDR3: TGCGCCAGCAGCCTCGGACAGGGGATAGGTTCACCCCTCCACTTT. This translates into CASSLGQGIGSPLHF.

The gene calls are TRBV7-2 and TRBJ1-1; a possible D gene is TRBD1 (5 bases). CDR3 length: 15 residues. Trimming stripped 1 base from V and 6 bases from J, with 15 bases between. The germline gives CDR1 SGHTA, CDR2 FQGNSA. The CDR3 DNA reads as TGTGCCAGCAGCTTAGATTCGGGGGGAGGCGCTGAAGCTTTCTTT. This codes for CASSLDSGGGAEAFF.

The chain links TRBV18 to TRBJ2-2; 7 bases are a match to TRBD1. The CDR3 runs to 16 residues. Germline loops: CDR1 KGHSH, CDR2 LQKENI. Trimming took 3 bases from V and 6 from J; bases not matched to a gene: 10. For the CDR3, the DNA is TGTGCCAGCTCACCTTTTGAGGCACAGGGGTCCGGGGAGCTGTTTTTT. Amino acids: CASSPFEAQGSGELFF.

The chain couples TRBV4-2 to TRBJ2-1; TRBD2 agrees at 9 bases. This CDR3 comprises 16 residues. Germline-derived CDR1 and CDR2 are LGHNA and YNFKEQ. V lost 0 bases to trimming and J lost 6 bases; unmatched junction nucleotides: 6. The DNA for the CDR3 is TGTGCCAGCAGCCAAGAAGGGACTAGCTCACTCAATGAGCAGTTCTTC. Translation: CASSQEGTSSLNEQFF.

The chain links TRBV4-3 to TRBJ2-1; tentatively, D is TRBD2 (6 bases). This CDR3 has 14 residues. V lost 0 bases and J lost 6, with 9 bases in between. CDR1 LGHNA and CDR2 YSLEER come from the germline V gene. CDR3 nucleotides: TGCGCCAGCAGCCAAGATGGAGGGGCCAATGAGCAGTTCTTC. Protein: CASSQDGGANEQFF.

This chain connects TRBV7-9 to TRBJ1-2; no clear D. The CDR3 is 15 amino acids. V lost 4 bases and J lost 6, with 18 bases in between. Germline loops: CDR1 SEHNR, CDR2 FQNEAQ (reference sequence). CDR3 DNA: TGTGCCAGCAGCTCCCCGACGAGGCCAGCGGATGGCTACACCTTC. Amino acid sequence: CASSSPTRPADGYTF.

The genes are TRBV19 and TRBJ2-6, with D perhaps TRBD1 (6 bases). Trimming shortened V by 5 bases and J by 0 bases, and 17 bases separated the two germline ends. The CDR3 loop spans 18 amino acids. Per germline, CDR1 LNHDA and CDR2 SQIVND (reference sequence). CDR3 in DNA: TGTGCCAGTAGTGCCCCCCGGGACATGCCCTCTGGGGCCAACGTCCTGACTTTC. Its protein is CASSAPRDMPSGANVLTF.

In nucleotides, the CDR3 is TGTGCCAGCAGTTACGGGGCAGGCTACCTGAACACTGAAGCTTTCTTT. Translation gives CASSYGAGYLNTEAFF. The V call is TRBV6-5, the J call TRBJ1-1; D possibly corresponds to TRBD1 (5 bases). CDR3 length equals 16 residues. Germline CDR1 and CDR2: MNHEY and SVGAGI. The ends were cut back, 2 bases at V and 0 bases at J, with 13 bases in the middle.

This chain uses TRBV3-1 (or the pseudogene TRBV3-2) with TRBJ1-1; TRBD1 is a possible D gene (5 bases). The germline gives CDR1 LGHDT, CDR2 YNNKEL (reference sequence). V lost 0 bases to trimming and J lost 1 base, with 9 bases between them. This CDR3 contains 15 residues. The CDR3 loop is CASSQEWGGNTEAFF. The CDR3 DNA follows: TGTGCCAGCAGCCAAGAGTGGGGGGGGAACACTGAAGCTTTCTTT.